The clone carrying this T cell receptor (beta chain) occurred a few times. The germline V gene encodes CDR1 SGHRS and CDR2 YFSETQ. V was trimmed by 1 base and J by 2 bases, leaving 10 bases between them. CDR3 length: 14 amino acids. The data derive from a study of PD-L1 blockade in urothelial cancer. Profiled with immunoSEQ multiplex PCR; TCRdb holds only in-frame clones, not every one. The table has about 50,000 clones, around 82% seen once. Time point noted: peripheral blood 6 weeks after treatment start. This chain joins TRBV5-1 and TRBJ2-7; D remains unclear. The source material was PBMCs, sampled around atezolizumab (anti-PD-L1) treatment. The sequence derives from a man aged 50-59 years with urothelial cancer. CDR3: CASSLLGHTYEQYF. CDR3 bases: TGCGCCAGCAGCTTGCTTGGGCATACCTACGAGCAGTACTTC.